This T cell receptor (beta chain) came from a study of PD-1 blockade in classical Hodgkin lymphoma. Study details: A 3 mg/kg intravenous dose of nivolumab was received by patients every 2 weeks.

General study results and limits: What drove the repertoire differences, possibly disease activity or prior therapy, has not been defined. TCR diversity in CD4+, not CD8+, cells rose significantly by C4D1. Similar baseline diversity was found in complete responders and newly diagnosed patients.

V lost 0 bases, J lost 7 bases, and 10 bases lay in between. Germline CDR1 and CDR2: GTSNPN and SVGIG (reference sequence). CDR3 length: 13 residues. The protocol was immunoSEQ multiplex PCR, while the TCRdb copy is restricted to in-frame clones and leaves out a portion. The sample comprises about 13,000 clones, about four fifths of which are singletons, and nearly 25% rests with the top ten. Every patient was affected by relapse after autologous stem cell transplantation, while exposure to brentuximab vedotin was not uniform. As concerns this clone: Its target is unknown.

The specimen comprised peripheral blood mononuclear cells (PBMCs), sampled at baseline. The gene calls are TRBV30 and TRBJ1-5; D unclear. The origin of this receptor is a human donor with classical Hodgkin lymphoma. CDR3 in amino acids: CAWSVAREQPQHF. The DNA of the CDR3 is TGTGCCTGGAGTGTAGCCCGAGAACAGCCCCAGCATTTT.